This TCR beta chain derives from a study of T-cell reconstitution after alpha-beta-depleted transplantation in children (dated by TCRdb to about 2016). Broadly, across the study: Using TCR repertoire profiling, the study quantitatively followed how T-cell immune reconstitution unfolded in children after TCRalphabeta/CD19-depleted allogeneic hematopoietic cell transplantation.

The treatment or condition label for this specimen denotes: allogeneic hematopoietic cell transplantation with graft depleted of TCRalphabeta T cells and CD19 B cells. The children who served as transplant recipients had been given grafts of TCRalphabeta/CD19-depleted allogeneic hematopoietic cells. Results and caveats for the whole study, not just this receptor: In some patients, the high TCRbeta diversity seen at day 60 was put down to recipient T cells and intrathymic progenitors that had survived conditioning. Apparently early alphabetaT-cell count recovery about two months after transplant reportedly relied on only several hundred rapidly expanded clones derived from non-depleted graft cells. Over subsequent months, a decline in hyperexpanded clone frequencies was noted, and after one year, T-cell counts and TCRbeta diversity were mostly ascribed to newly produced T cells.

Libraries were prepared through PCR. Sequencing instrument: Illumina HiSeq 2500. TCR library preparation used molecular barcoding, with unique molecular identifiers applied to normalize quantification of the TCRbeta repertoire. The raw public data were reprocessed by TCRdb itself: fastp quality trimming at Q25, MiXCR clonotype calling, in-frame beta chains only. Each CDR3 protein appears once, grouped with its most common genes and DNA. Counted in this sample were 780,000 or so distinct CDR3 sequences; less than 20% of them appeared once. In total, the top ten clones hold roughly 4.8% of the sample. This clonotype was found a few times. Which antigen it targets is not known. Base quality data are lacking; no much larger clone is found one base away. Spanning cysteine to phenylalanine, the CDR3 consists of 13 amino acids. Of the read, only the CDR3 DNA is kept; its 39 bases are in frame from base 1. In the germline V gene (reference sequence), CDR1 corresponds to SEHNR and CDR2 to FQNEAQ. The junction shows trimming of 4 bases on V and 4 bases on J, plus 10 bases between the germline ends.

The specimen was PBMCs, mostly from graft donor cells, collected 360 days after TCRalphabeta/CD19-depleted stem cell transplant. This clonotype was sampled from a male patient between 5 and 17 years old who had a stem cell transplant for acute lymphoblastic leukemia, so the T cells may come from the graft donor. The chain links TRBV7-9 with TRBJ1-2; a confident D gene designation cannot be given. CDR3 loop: CASSSPLTYGYTF. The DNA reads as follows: TGTGCCAGCAGCTCGCCTCTAACCTATGGCTACACCTTC.